This is a list of T cell receptor beta chains from one sample in a study of CD8 T cells in Susac syndrome. One entry per CDR3 protein results from TCRdb running MiXCR on the immunoSEQ multiplex PCR reads. This repertoire shows 170,000 or so distinct CDR3 sequences, approximately 94% found once; its top ten account for 0.12%. The specimen was CD4+ T cells from PBMCs. All receptors come from a human donor with Susac syndrome. Both conserved end residues are part of each CDR3. The order of the fields is J gene, V gene, clone size, D gene, CDR3 DNA, CDR3 protein. D genes are given only for firm matches. Only some rows state a clone size, as once, few, many or a class for expanded clones.

J: TRBJ2-1; V: TRBV18; size: .; D: .; DNA: TGTGCCAGCTCACCACGTTTGTCCTTCTACAATGAGCAGTTCTTC; CDR3: CASSPRLSFYNEQFF
J: TRBJ2-5; V: TRBV25-1; size: .; D: .; DNA: TGTGCCAGCAGTGAATTGGACAAGCAAGAGACCCAGTACTTC; CDR3: CASSELDKQETQYF
J: TRBJ2-7; V: TRBV20-1; size: .; D: .; DNA: TGCAGTGCTAGAGTCGCGGATACCTACGAGCAGTACTTC; CDR3: CSARVADTYEQYF
J: TRBJ1-2; V: TRBV12-3/TRBV12-4; size: few; D: .; DNA: TGTGCCAGCAGTTTACGCTACGGTAATGGCTACACCTTC; CDR3: CASSLRYGNGYTF
J: TRBJ2-1; V: TRBV30; size: .; D: TRBD2; DNA: TGTGCCTGGGTTCCCCGAGGGAGGGCCATGAGCAATGAGCAGTTCTTC; CDR3: CAWVPRGRAMSNEQFF
J: TRBJ2-7; V: TRBV3-1; size: .; D: .; DNA: TGTGCCAGCAGCCAACTCCGGACATCCGCCTACGAGCAGTACTTC; CDR3: CASSQLRTSAYEQYF
J: TRBJ2-5; V: TRBV7-7; size: .; D: .; DNA: TGTGCCAGCAGCCATGAATTCCAAGAGACCCAGTACTTC; CDR3: CASSHEFQETQYF
J: TRBJ2-3; V: TRBV5-1; size: .; D: TRBD1; DNA: TGCGCCAGCAGCTCCTCGACAGGGCCAGATACGCAGTATTTT; CDR3: CASSSSTGPDTQYF
J: TRBJ2-1; V: TRBV19; size: .; D: TRBD2; DNA: TGTGCCAGTAGTATCCTAGCGGGGGGGCCTAACAATGAGCAGTTCTTC; CDR3: CASSILAGGPNNEQFF
J: TRBJ2-1; V: TRBV20-1; size: .; D: .; DNA: TGCAGTGCCCGTCGCGACAATGAGCAGTTCTTC; CDR3: CSARRDNEQFF
J: TRBJ2-5; V: TRBV20-1; size: .; D: .; DNA: TGCAGTGCTAGAGATCGAAGGGTTGACGCGGAGACCCAGTACTTC; CDR3: CSARDRRVDAETQYF
J: TRBJ2-7; V: TRBV10-3; size: .; D: .; DNA: TGTGCCATCATGGCCTACGAGCAGTACTTC; CDR3: CAIMAYEQYF
J: TRBJ1-6; V: TRBV21-1; size: .; D: .; DNA: TGTGCCAGGGGGAGCGAGGAGGATAATTCACCCCTCCACTTT; CDR3: CARGSEEDNSPLHF
J: TRBJ1-1; V: TRBV29-1; size: .; D: TRBD1; DNA: TGCAGCGTGGACAGGGGGCTCACTGAAGCTTTCTTT; CDR3: CSVDRGLTEAFF
J: TRBJ1-5; V: TRBV20-1; size: .; D: .; DNA: TGCAGTGCTACGGAAGGGGTGTCGAGCAATCAGCCCCAGCATTTT; CDR3: CSATEGVSSNQPQHF
J: TRBJ2-1; V: TRBV20-1; size: .; D: TRBD2; DNA: TGCAGTGCTGACGGACTAGCGGGGGGGCAAAGCTCCTACAATGAGCAGTTCTTC; CDR3: CSADGLAGGQSSYNEQFF
J: TRBJ1-1; V: TRBV20-1; size: .; D: .; DNA: TGCAGTGCTAGAGATACGGGAAGGGGGAACACTGAAGCTTTCTTT; CDR3: CSARDTGRGNTEAFF
J: TRBJ2-1; V: TRBV15; size: .; D: .; DNA: TGTGCCACCAGCAGAGATCGGGGGTATGAGCAGTTCTTC; CDR3: CATSRDRGYEQFF
J: TRBJ1-1; V: TRBV20-1; size: .; D: TRBD1; DNA: TGCAGTGCTATAACAGGGGTTGGGACTGAAGCTTTCTTT; CDR3: CSAITGVGTEAFF
J: TRBJ1-4; V: TRBV7-9; size: once; D: .; DNA: TGTGCCAGCAGCTTTTCACAGGGCCATGAAAAACTGTTTTTT; CDR3: CASSFSQGHEKLFF
J: TRBJ2-7; V: TRBV29-1; size: .; D: TRBD1; DNA: TGCAGCGTTCAGGGGGCGCTCTACGAGCAGTACTTC; CDR3: CSVQGALYEQYF
J: TRBJ1-3; V: TRBV5-8; size: .; D: .; DNA: TGTGCCAGCAGCCTCCCACAGGGAAACACCATATATTTT; CDR3: CASSLPQGNTIYF
J: TRBJ1-2; V: TRBV29-1; size: .; D: .; DNA: TGCAGCGTTGGTGGCACGAATGGCTACACCTTC; CDR3: CSVGGTNGYTF
J: TRBJ2-3; V: TRBV7-3; size: .; D: .; DNA: TGTGCCAGCAGCTTAGGGGGCGCGTATGAAGATACGCAGTATTTT; CDR3: CASSLGGAYEDTQYF
J: TRBJ1-1; V: TRBV6-6; size: .; D: .; DNA: TGTGCCAGCAGCTCTACCCTGGACACTGAAGCTTTCTTT; CDR3: CASSSTLDTEAFF
J: TRBJ1-1; V: TRBV2; size: .; D: .; DNA: TGTGCCAGCAGTGTGTTGGGCGAAGCTTTCTTT; CDR3: CASSVLGEAFF
J: TRBJ2-3; V: TRBV20-1; size: .; D: TRBD2; DNA: TGCAGTGCTCCGGGACTAGCGGACTTCACAGATACGCAGTATTTT; CDR3: CSAPGLADFTDTQYF
J: TRBJ2-5; V: TRBV3-1; size: .; D: TRBD2; DNA: TGTGCCAGCAGCCAAGAAGCGGGGGGTCCGGCCCAGTACTTC; CDR3: CASSQEAGGPAQYF
J: TRBJ1-1; V: TRBV19; size: once; D: .; DNA: TGTGCCAGTCTTCCCCGAGGGATGAACACTGAAGCTTTCTTT; CDR3: CASLPRGMNTEAFF
J: TRBJ1-5; V: TRBV20-1; size: .; D: .; DNA: TGCAGTGCTGAGCGGGATAGCAATCAGCCCCAGCATTTT; CDR3: CSAERDSNQPQHF